This T cell receptor beta chain was recorded in a study of T cells in women clearing cervical HPV infection (dated by TCRdb to the late 2010s). Broadly, across the study: Cases were about two dozen women with histologically confirmed HPV16-related CIN3 or worse, including a couple of invasive cancers. The 20 to 25 controls were women who cleared a single incident HPV16 infection within 12 months without developing precancer or cancer. Blood from cases was drawn at the visit where the lesion was first identified, while blood from controls was drawn once the infection was no longer detected. For cases, a median interval of roughly 150 days, with an interquartile range of 90 to 200 days, was observed between lesion detection and blood sampling. Since HLA typing was available for only a few women, HLA type could not be ruled out as a confounder. Nested within Costa Rica's Guanacaste HPV Natural History Study, an exploratory proof-of-principle case-control study compared TCR repertoires across cervical HPV16 outcomes. Cases were matched to controls by age within five years and by the year the sample was collected. Cases had a median age of about 34 years and controls had a median age of 38, with no significant differences in baseline characteristics. The parent cohort enrolled over 8,500 women aged 18 or older in Guanacaste, Costa Rica, in about 1993 to 1994 and followed the women for seven years. Five blinded duplicates per group were added as quality controls, giving around 60 samples: 50 or so participants and 10 replicates. Results the study describes overall, beyond this receptor: Because T-cell numbers per sample were unknown, differences in richness could reflect varying T-cell content rather than repertoire biology. Random forest classifiers that combined richness and V gene abundances separated cases from controls with an estimated AUC of 0.8 to 0.85. TRBV6-7 relative abundance was lower in cases than in controls (approximately 0.11% versus 0.16%; Bonferroni P = 0.0008). TCR repertoire richness was significantly higher in CIN3+ cases than in controls across sequencing depths, while evenness did not differ. The cross-sectional design could not show whether the associations came before the infection or were a result of it, and neither effector/memory subsets nor HPV-specific T cells were isolated.

Using the immunoSEQ assay, multiplex PCR amplified TCR beta CDR3 regions from an average of 1200 ng of genomic DNA per sample. The assay corrected primer bias using a complete synthetic TCR repertoire to establish an amplification baseline. The amplicons were sequenced on the Illumina platform. Turning to the authors' computational methods: Sequences were error-corrected by clustering with frequency ratios and a modified nearest-neighbor algorithm, then analyzed in the immunoSEQ Analyzer with IMGT gene definitions. At each rarefaction depth, TCR richness and evenness were averaged over 20 rarefaction repeats, and samples with fewer sequences than the depth were excluded. Wilcoxon rank sum tests with FDR correction were used to compare V, D and J gene relative abundances between the groups. Blinded duplicates gave an intraclass correlation of around 96% for TCR richness and an average of about 76% across around 66 gene segments. TCRdb took this table from immuneACCESS and kept in-frame rearrangements with V and J called. Such tables lack part of the clones; where checked against another copy, unresolved V genes explain under half of the gap, and the rest is unexplained. That table is the source of V, J and clone size, and D and trimming were worked out from the DNA. The sample's clone listing holds about 20,000 clones. Roughly 5.2% of the sample is in the top ten clones.

Every participant had a single incident cervical HPV16 infection, and women with prevalent HPV16 infections were excluded. Cervical HPV DNA was detected by MY09/MY11 PCR and genotyped by dot-blot hybridization. Fifteen mL of heparinized blood was centrifuged, after which the buffy coat was aliquoted, frozen at -30 degrees C, and then stored at -80 degrees C. Genomic DNA was extracted from buffy coat specimens using QIAGEN kits. Note on this clone: This receptor's antigen is unknown. The sequence runs out 3 residues before the end of the CDR3; the remainder is reconstructed from the germline J gene.

As encoded in the germline V gene, CDR1 is LGHNT while CDR2 is FRNRAP. Unmatched junction bases come to 8, with V trimmed by 4 bases and J by 2 bases. Including cysteine and phenylalanine, the CDR3 has 17 amino acids. Part of the CDR3 DNA is given, 42 bases translated from base 1. Material: blood buffy coat. The clonotype originates from a woman aged 18-70 years with a cervical HPV16 infection that either progressed to CIN3+ or cleared (not recorded which). The receptor chain draws on TRBV12-5 and TRBJ2-3, with 11 bases in between that match TRBD2. The covered CDR3 bases are TGTGCTAGTGGTTCACCTAGCGGGGGGTCGAACACAGATACG. It specifies CASGSPSGGSNTDT. The entire CDR3 sequence reads CASGSPSGGSNTDTQYF.